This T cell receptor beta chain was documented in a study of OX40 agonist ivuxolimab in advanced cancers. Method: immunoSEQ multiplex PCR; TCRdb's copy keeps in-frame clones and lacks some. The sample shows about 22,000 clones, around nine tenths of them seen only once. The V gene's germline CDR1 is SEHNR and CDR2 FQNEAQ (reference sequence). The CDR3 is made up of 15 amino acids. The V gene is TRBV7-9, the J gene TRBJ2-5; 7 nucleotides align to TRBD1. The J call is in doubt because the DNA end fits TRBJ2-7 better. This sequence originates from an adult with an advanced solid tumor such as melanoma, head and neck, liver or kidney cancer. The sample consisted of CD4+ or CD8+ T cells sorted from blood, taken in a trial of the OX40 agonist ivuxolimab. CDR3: CASSLGQGSTYEQYF. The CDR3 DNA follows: TGTGCCAGCAGCTTAGGACAGGGATCAACCTACGAGCAGTACTTC.